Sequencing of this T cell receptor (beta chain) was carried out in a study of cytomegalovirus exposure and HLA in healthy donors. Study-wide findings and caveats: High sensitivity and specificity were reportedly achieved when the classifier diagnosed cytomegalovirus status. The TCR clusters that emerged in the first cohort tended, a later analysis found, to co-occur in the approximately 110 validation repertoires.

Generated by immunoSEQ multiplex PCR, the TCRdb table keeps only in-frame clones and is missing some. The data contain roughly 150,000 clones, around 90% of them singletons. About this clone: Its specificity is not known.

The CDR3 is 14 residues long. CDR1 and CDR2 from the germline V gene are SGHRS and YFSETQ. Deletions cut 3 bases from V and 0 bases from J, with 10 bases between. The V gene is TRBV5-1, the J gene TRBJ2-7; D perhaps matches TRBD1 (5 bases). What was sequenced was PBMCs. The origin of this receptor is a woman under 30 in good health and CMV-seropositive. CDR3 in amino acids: CASSWGLSSYEQYF. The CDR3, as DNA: TGCGCCAGCAGCTGGGGCCTTTCCTCCTACGAGCAGTACTTC. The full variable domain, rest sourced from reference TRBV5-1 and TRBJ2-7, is KAGVTQTPRYLIKTRGQQVTLSCSPISGHRSVSWYQQTPGQGLQFLFEYFSETQRNKGNFPGRFSGRQFSNSRSEMNVSTLELGDSALYLCASSWGLSSYEQYFGPGTRLTVT.